This TCR beta chain was observed in a study of blood T cell repertoires in COVID-19. Study at large: The origin of the acute and convalescent COVID-19 samples was the United States, Italy and Spain. Nucleic acid was either cDNA or gDNA, and it came from T cells, B-cell-depleted T cells, or PBMCs.

Per the authors' pipeline: Reference gene primer amplification gave estimated nucleated cell counts. Sequenced by immunoSEQ multiplex PCR; TCRdb stores in-frame clones only, minus some. V and J calls and clone size are copied from that table; D and trimming were computed from the DNA. The top ten hold around 3% of the sample, which has hundreds of thousands of clones, roughly nine tenths seen once. The CDR3 is 13 residues long. Per germline, CDR1 WSHSY and CDR2 SAAADI. Between the trimmed V and J ends, which lost 2 bases and 6 bases, there was a span of 7 bases. Material: peripheral blood. The chain employs TRBV10-2 and TRBJ1-4; D not certain. This receptor was taken from a man younger than 30 with active or convalescent COVID-19. The CDR3 loop is CASSESPYEKLFF. The CDR3 DNA is TGCGCCAGCAGTGAGAGCCCTTATGAAAAACTGTTTTTT.